A single sample is the source of the 16 T cell receptor beta chains below, sequenced in a study of T-cell memory formation after mild COVID-19. TCRdb reanalysed the 5' RACE reads using MiXCR and keeps one entry per CDR3 protein. This table holds tens of thousands of distinct CDR3 sequences, around 15% found once. The sequenced sample consisted of PBMCs or a T cell subset sorted from them (not recorded which). The receptors were gathered from an adult woman who had mild COVID-19 (a few samples of this study predate the infection). Cell type and time point are not known.

The V gene is TRBV7-9, the J gene TRBJ2-2; 7 positions agree with TRBD1. Germline V gene data show CDR1 as SEHNR and CDR2 as FQNEAQ (reference sequence). CDR3 size: 15 residues. Unmatched junction bases numbered 4, after V lost 6 bases and J lost 0 bases. This CDR3 is CASSPGQPNTGELFF. CDR3 coding DNA: TGTGCCAGCAGTCCGGGACAGCCGAACACCGGGGAGCTGTTTTTT.

This clonotype was seen many times. The V call is TRBV7-6, the J call TRBJ2-1, with a weak D call TRBD1 (6 bases). Germline values: CDR1 SGHVS, CDR2 FNYEAQ. V gave up 4 bases and J gave up 6 bases, with 13 bases separating them. CDR3 length equals 14 residues. The CDR3 is CASSSRQDINEQFF. The CDR3, as DNA: TGTGCCAGCAGCTCAAGACAGGATATCAATGAGCAGTTCTTC.

This sequence joins TRBV11-2 and TRBJ2-5; TRBD2 matches 8 bases. Trimming cost V 5 bases and J 5 bases; bases outside gene matches: 7. The CDR3 extends over 14 amino acids. Per the germline V gene, CDR1 is SGHAT and CDR2 is FQNNGV. This CDR3 is CASSPSVAGETQYF. In nucleotides, the CDR3 is TGTGCCAGCAGCCCGTCGGTAGCGGGGGAGACCCAGTACTTC.

The chain recombines TRBV9 with TRBJ1-3; D might be TRBD1 (6 bases). CDR3 length equals 17 residues. V dropped 4 bases and J dropped 0 bases, with 17 bases sitting between them. CDR1 and CDR2 (germline): SGDLS, YYNGEE. CDR3 in DNA: TGTGCCAGCAGCCCCCAGCCGGGACACAACTCTGGAAACACCATATATTTT. This codes for CASSPQPGHNSGNTIYF.

V gene TRBV7-8 combines with J gene TRBJ2-3, with D possibly being TRBD1 (6 bases). Germline V CDR1 and CDR2: SGHVS, FQNEAQ. The V end lost 6 bases, the J end lost 2 bases, and 9 bases lay between the germline ends. CDR3 length: 13 amino acids. The CDR3 is CASRDSLTDTQYF. Here the CDR3 DNA reads TGTGCCAGCAGGGACAGCCTCACAGATACGCAGTATTTT.

This clonotype was recorded at least ten times. The V and J genes are TRBV7-8 and TRBJ2-7, with D perhaps TRBD1 (5 bases). Germline V gene data show CDR1 as SGHVS and CDR2 as FQNEAQ. Trimming stripped 5 bases from V and 0 bases from J, with 17 bases between. This CDR3 is built from 16 residues. The CDR3 protein is CASSLSITGLSYEQYF. The CDR3 bases are TGTGCCAGCAGCCTGAGCATAACAGGCCTCTCCTACGAGCAGTACTTC.

The rearrangement links TRBV3-1 to TRBJ1-2; no clear D gene. Germline CDR1 and CDR2: LGHDT and YNNKEL (reference sequence). This CDR3 comprises 11 residues. V was cut by 8 bases and J by 8 bases, with 12 bases left in between. CDR3 nucleotide sequence: TGTGCCAGCGGCGATTTCGGCGGCTACACCTTC. Protein: CASGDFGGYTF.

V is TRBV12-3 or TRBV12-4 and J is TRBJ1-4; tentative D call: TRBD1 (5 bases). V was cut by 3 bases and J by 8 bases, with 13 bases left in between. CDR3 length equals 14 residues. CDR3 sequence reads: CASSFGTRREKLFF. In DNA form, the CDR3 reads TGTGCCAGCAGTTTCGGGACCAGGAGAGAAAAACTGTTTTTT.

The chain combines TRBV7-9 with TRBJ1-2; no reliable D call. This CDR3 spans 14 amino acids. V shed 5 bases and J shed 4 bases, with 14 bases lying between them. Germline CDR1 SEHNR, CDR2 FQNEAQ (reference sequence). The CDR3 reads CASSPTLGFYGYTF. Written as DNA, the CDR3 is TGTGCCAGCAGCCCGACTCTAGGGTTCTATGGCTACACCTTC.

CDR3 sequence: CASSPAYSTGGYTF. CDR3 in DNA: TGTGCCAGCAGCCCGGCCTATTCGACGGGCGGCTACACCTTC. J is TRBJ1-2 and V is TRBV7-6; D gene ambiguous. The V end lost 5 bases, the J end lost 8 bases, and 18 bases lay between the germline ends. The CDR3 runs 14 residues. Germline CDR1 reads SGHVS; CDR2 reads FNYEAQ.

This chain joins TRBV29-1 and TRBJ1-2, with TRBD1 matching 8 bases. V shed 6 bases and J 3 bases; nucleotides not matched to a gene: 6. This CDR3 contains 13 residues. The germline gives CDR1 SQVTM, CDR2 ANQGSEA. CDR3 sequence reads: CSVAGGDYYGYTF. The CDR3 coding sequence is TGCAGCGTGGCAGGGGGCGATTACTATGGCTACACCTTC.

This chain connects TRBV11-2 to TRBJ2-7, with 8 bases lining up with TRBD2. Germline CDR1 and CDR2: SGHAT and FQNNGV. This CDR3 has 13 amino acids. The CDR3 reads CASSRGGKYGQYV. The CDR3 nucleotides read TGTGCCAGCAGCCGCGGGGGGAAGTACGGGCAGTACGTC.

Only a few counts were recorded for this clonotype. The chain couples TRBV14 to TRBJ1-1; D not certain. This CDR3 is 13 amino acids long. Trimming stripped 4 bases from V and 4 bases from J, with 10 bases between. Looked up from germline, CDR1 is SGHDN and CDR2 is FVKESK. CDR3 residues: CASSPMAGTEAFF. In DNA, the CDR3 is TGTGCCAGCAGCCCGATGGCGGGCACTGAAGCTTTCTTT.

This clonotype was counted at least ten times. The chain uses TRBV7-9 and TRBJ2-7, with no clear D. The CDR3 consists of 12 residues. Trimming cost V 3 bases and J 5 bases, with 8 bases left between them. Germline CDR1 is SEHNR and CDR2 is FQNEAQ (reference sequence). The CDR3 sequence is CASSFGSNEQYF. The CDR3 DNA reads TGTGCCAGCAGCTTCGGAAGTAACGAGCAGTACTTC.

The chain carries TRBV18 and TRBJ1-1, with D possibly TRBD1 on 5 matching bases. V was cut by 3 bases and J by 0 bases, with 17 bases left in between. Per the germline V gene, CDR1 is KGHSH and CDR2 is LQKENI. The CDR3 runs to 17 residues. The DNA for the CDR3 is TGTGCCAGCTCACCGGGCAGCTTCTTGGACATGAACACTGAAGCTTTCTTT. Amino acids: CASSPGSFLDMNTEAFF.

This clonotype has more than one count but fewer than ten. V usage is TRBV29-1 and J usage is TRBJ1-1, with a tentative D call TRBD1 (5 bases). From germline, CDR1 is SQVTM and CDR2 ANQGSEA. V was trimmed by 2 bases and J by 1 base, leaving 17 bases between them. The CDR3 is made up of 16 amino acids. The CDR3 DNA is TGCAGCGTTGAACACTGGGAGGGACCGTCGAACACTGAAGCTTTCTTT. Residues: CSVEHWEGPSNTEAFF.